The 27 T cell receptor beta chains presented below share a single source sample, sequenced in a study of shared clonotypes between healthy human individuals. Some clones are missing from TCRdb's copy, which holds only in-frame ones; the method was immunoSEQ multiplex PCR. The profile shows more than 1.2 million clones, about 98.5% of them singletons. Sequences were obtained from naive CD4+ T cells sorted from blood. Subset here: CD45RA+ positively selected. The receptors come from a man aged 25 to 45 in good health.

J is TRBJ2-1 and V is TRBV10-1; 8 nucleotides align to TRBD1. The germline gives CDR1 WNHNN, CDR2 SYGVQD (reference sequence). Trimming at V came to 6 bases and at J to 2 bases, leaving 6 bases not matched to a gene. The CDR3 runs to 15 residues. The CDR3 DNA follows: TGCGCCAGCAGCGGGGACAGGCGAACCTACAATGAGCAGTTCTTC. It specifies CASSGDRRTYNEQFF.

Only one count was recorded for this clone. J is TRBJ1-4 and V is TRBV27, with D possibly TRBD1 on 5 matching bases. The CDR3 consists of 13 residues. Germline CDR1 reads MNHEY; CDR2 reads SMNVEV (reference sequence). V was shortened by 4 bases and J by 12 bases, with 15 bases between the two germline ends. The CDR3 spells CASSYSGKGELFF. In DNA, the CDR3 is TGTGCCAGCAGTTATTCGGGTAAAGGGGAACTGTTTTTT.

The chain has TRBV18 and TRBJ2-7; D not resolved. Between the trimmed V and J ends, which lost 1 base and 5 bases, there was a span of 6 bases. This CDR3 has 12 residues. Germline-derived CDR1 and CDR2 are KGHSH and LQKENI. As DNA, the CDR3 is TGTGCCAGCTCACCACTCTTGGACGAGCAGTACTTC. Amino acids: CASSPLLDEQYF.

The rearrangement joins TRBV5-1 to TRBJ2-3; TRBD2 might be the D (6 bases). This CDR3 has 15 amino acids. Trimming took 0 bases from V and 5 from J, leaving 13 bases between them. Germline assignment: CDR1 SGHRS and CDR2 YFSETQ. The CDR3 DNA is TGCGCCAGCAGCTTGGGTCTTCCCGGGGGAGATACGCAGTATTTT. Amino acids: CASSLGLPGGDTQYF.

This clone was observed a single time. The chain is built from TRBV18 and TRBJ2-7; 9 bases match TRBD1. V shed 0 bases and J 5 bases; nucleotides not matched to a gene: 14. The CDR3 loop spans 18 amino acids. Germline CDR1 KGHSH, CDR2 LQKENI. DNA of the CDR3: TGTGCCAGCTCACCACCGAGGGGGCCGGGACAGGGATTTGACGAGCAGTACTTC. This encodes CASSPPRGPGQGFDEQYF. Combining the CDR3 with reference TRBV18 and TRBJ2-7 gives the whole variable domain NAGVMQNPRHLVRRRGQEARLRCSPMKGHSHVYWYRQLPEEGLKFMVYLQKENIIDESGMPKERFSAEFPKEGPSILRIQQVVRGDSAAYFCASSPPRGPGQGFDEQYFGPGTRLTVT.

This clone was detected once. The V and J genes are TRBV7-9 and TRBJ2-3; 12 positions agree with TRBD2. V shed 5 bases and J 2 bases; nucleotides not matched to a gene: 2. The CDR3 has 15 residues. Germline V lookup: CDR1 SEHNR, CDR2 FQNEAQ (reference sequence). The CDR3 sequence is CASSPSGRDTDTQYF. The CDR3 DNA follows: TGTGCCAGCAGCCCTAGCGGGAGGGACACAGATACGCAGTATTTT.

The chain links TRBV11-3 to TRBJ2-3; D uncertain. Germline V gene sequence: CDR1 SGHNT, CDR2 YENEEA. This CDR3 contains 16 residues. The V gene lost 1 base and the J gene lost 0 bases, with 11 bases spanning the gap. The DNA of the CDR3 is TGTGCCAGCAGCTTAGGCGACCGGCCCAGCACAGATACGCAGTATTTT. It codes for CASSLGDRPSTDTQYF.

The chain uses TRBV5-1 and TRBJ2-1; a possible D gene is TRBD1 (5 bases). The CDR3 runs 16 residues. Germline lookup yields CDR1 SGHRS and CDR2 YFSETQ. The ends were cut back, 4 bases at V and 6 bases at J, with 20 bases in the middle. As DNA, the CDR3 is TGCGCCAGCAGCCGGCCCACACTGACAGTGAGCAATGAGCAGTTCTTC. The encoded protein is CASSRPTLTVSNEQFF.

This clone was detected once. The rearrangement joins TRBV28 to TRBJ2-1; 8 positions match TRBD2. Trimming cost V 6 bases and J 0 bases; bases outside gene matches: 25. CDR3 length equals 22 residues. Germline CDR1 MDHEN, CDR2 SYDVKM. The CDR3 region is CASSPEFGSPGPSGRSYNEQFF. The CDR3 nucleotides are TGTGCCAGCAGCCCAGAGTTCGGTTCCCCCGGGCCTAGCGGGCGCTCCTACAATGAGCAGTTCTTC. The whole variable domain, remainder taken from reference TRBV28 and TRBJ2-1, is DVKVTQSSRYLVKRTGEKVFLECVQDMDHENMFWYRQDPGLGLRLIYFSYDVKMKEKGDIPEGYSVSREKKERFSLILESASTNQTSMYLCASSPEFGSPGPSGRSYNEQFFGPGTRLTVL.

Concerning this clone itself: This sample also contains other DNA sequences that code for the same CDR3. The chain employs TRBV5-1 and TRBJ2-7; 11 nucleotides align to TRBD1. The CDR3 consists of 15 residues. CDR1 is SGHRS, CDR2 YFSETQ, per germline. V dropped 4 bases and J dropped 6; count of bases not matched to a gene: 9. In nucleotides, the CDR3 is TGCGCCAGCAGCCTGGTAGGACAGGGGGCGGGCGAGCAGTACTTC. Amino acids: CASSLVGQGAGEQYF.

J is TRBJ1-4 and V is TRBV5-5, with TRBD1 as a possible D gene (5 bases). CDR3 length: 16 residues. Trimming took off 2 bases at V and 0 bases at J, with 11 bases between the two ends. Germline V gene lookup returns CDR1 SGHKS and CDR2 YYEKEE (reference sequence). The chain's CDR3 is CASSFIGATTNEKLFF. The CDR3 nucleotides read TGTGCCAGCAGCTTTATAGGGGCGACAACTAATGAAAAACTGTTTTTT.

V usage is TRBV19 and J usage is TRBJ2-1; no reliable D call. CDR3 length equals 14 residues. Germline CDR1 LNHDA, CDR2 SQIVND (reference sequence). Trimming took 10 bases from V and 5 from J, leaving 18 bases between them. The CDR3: CATKGLGGDNEQFF. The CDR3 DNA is TGTGCCACTAAAGGGCTCGGCGGAGACAATGAGCAGTTCTTC.

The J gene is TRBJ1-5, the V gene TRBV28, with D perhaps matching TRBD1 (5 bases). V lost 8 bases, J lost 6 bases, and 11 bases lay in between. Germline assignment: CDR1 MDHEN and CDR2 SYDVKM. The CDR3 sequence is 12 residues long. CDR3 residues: CASGLGVQPQHF. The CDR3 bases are TGTGCCAGCGGGTTGGGGGTTCAGCCCCAGCATTTT.

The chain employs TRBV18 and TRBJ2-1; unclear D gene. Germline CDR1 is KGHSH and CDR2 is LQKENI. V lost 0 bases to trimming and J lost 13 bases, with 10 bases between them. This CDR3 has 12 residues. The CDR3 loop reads CASSPPLLNQFF. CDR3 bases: TGTGCCAGCTCACCACCTCTCTTGAATCAGTTCTTC.

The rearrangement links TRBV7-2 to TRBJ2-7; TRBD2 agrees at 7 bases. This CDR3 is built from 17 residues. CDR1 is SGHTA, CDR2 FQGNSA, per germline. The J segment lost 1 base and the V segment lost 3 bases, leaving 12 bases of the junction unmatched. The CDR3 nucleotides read TGTGCCAGCAGCTTCGAACACAGAGCGGGAAGGTCCTACGAGCAGTACTTC. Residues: CASSFEHRAGRSYEQYF.

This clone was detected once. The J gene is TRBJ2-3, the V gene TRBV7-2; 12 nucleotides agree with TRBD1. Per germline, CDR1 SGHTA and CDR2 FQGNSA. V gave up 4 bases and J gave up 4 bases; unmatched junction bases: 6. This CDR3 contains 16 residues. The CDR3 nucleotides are TGTGCCAGCAGCTCTGGGGGACAGGGGGCGGCAGATACGCAGTATTTT. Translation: CASSSGGQGAADTQYF.

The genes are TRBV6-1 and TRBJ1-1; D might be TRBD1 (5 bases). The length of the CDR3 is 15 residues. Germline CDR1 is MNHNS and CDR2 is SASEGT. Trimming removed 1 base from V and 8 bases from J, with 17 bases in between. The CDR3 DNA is TGTGCCAGCAGTGAAGTCCGTCGCGGGACGGAAGAAGCTTTCTTT. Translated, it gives CASSEVRRGTEEAFF.

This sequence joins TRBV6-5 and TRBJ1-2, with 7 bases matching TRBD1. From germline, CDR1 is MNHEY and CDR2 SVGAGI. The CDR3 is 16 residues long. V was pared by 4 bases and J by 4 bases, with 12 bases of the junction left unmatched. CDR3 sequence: CASSSPRGGGSYGYTF. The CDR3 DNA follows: TGTGCCAGCAGTTCCCCTAGGGGAGGGGGCAGCTATGGCTACACCTTC.

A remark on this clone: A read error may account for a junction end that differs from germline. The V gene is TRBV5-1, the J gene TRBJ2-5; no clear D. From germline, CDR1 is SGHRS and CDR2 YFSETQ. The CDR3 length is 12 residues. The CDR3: CASSLGQQTQYF. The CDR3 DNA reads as TGCGCCAGCAGCTTGGGCCAACAGACCCAGTACTTC. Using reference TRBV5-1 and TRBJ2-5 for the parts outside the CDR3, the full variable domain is KAGVTQTPRYLIKTRGQQVTLSCSPISGHRSVSWYQQTPGQGLQFLFEYFSETQRNKGNFPGRFSGRQFSNSRSEMNVSTLELGDSALYLCASSLGQQTQYFGPGTRLLVL.

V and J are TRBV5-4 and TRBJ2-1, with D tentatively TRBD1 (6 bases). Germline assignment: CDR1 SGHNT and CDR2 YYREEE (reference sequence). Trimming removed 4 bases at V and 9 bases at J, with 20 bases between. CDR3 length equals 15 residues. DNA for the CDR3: TGTGCCAGCAGCCCCCCCAGGGGCGCAGGTAGTGAGCAGTTCTTC. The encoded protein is CASSPPRGAGSEQFF.

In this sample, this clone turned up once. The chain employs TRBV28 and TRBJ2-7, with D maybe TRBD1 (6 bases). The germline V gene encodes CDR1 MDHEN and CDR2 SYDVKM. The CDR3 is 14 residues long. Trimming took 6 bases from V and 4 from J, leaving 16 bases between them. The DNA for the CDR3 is TGTGCCAGCAGCCCCCCCGGGACAAGATACGAGCAGTACTTC. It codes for CASSPPGTRYEQYF.

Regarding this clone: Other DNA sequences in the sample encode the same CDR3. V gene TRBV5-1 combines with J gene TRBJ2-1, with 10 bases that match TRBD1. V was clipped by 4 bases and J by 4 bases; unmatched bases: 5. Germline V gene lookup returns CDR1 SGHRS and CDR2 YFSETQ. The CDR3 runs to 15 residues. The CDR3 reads CASSLAGQGYNEQFF. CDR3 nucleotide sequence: TGCGCCAGCAGCCTCGCGGGACAGGGGTACAATGAGCAGTTCTTC.

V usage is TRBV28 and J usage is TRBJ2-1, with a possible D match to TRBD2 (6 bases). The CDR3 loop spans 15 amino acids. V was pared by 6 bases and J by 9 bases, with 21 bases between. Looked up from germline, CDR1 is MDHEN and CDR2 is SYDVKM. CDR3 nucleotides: TGTGCCAGCAGGCGGGACTTAGCACCCCCAAGTGAGCAGTTCTTC. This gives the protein CASRRDLAPPSEQFF.

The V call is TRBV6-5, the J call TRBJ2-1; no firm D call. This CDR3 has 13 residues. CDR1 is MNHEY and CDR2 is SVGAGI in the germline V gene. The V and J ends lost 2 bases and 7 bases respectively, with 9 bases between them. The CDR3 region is CASSYEAVNEQFF. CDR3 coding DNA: TGTGCCAGCAGTTACGAGGCTGTGAATGAGCAGTTCTTC.

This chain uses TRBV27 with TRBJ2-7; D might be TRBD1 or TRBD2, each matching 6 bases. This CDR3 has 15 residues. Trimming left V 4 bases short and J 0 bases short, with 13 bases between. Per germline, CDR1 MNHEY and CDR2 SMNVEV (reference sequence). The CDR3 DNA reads TGTGCCAGCAGTTCCCCCGGGGGCGGCTCCTACGAGCAGTACTTC. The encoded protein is CASSSPGGGSYEQYF.

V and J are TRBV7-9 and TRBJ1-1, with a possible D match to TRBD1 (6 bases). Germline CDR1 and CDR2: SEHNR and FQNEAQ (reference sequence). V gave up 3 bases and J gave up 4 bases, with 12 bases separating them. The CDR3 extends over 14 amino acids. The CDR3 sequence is CASSFRQDGTEAFF. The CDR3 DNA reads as TGTGCCAGCAGCTTTAGACAGGACGGCACTGAAGCTTTCTTT.

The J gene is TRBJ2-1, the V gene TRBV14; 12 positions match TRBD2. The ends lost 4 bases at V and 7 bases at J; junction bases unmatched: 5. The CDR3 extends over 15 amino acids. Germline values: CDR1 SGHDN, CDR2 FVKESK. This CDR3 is CASSLRLAGANEQFF. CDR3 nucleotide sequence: TGTGCCAGCAGCCTAAGACTAGCGGGAGCGAATGAGCAGTTCTTC.